Listed below are T cell receptor beta chains from one sample, sequenced in a study of CD8 T cells in ankylosing spondylitis. TCRdb processed the 5' RACE reads anew with MiXCR; each CDR3 protein has one entry. This repertoire shows some 140,000 distinct CDR3 sequences, about an eighth found once; its top ten account for 4.1%. Sequencing was performed on blood, either unsorted or a sorted T cell fraction (not recorded which). The receptor set was obtained from a female donor with ankylosing spondylitis or in good health (not recorded which). Each CDR3 is given without its conserved first and last residue. The listing skips clone size in some rows; elsewhere it reads once, few, many or a size class.

V gene: TRBV3-1; clone size: many; CDR3 protein: ASSQGLAGLRTDTQY
V gene: TRBV7-2; clone size: many; CDR3 protein: ASSLGPGGPGDTQY
V gene: TRBV29-1; clone size: NA; CDR3 protein: SVEHTGDVGDTQY
V gene: TRBV15; clone size: many; CDR3 protein: ATSLAGREPQH
V gene: TRBV20-1; clone size: many; CDR3 protein: SATRSTGELF
V gene: TRBV7-6; clone size: many; CDR3 protein: ASSGPGGTDTQY
V gene: TRBV20-1; clone size: many; CDR3 protein: SARPGNWGMNTEAF
V gene: TRBV12-3/TRBV12-4; clone size: many; CDR3 protein: ASSLGSARTEQF
V gene: TRBV6-5; clone size: many; CDR3 protein: ASSYSARYGGELF
V gene: TRBV11-2; clone size: many; CDR3 protein: ASSVTGLTGDTQY
V gene: TRBV10-3; clone size: many; CDR3 protein: AISERGLNTEAF
V gene: TRBV5-5; clone size: many; CDR3 protein: ASSPHTGELF